Each of the 7 T cell receptor beta chains below was sequenced from the same sample in a study of T cell responses to AZD1222 COVID-19 vaccine. Produced via immunoSEQ multiplex PCR; TCRdb's table is partial and in-frame only. The repertoire holds 150,000 to 200,000 clones, roughly 91% seen once, with 1.5% to 2.5% in the top ten. Sequencing was performed on peripheral blood, taken 28 days after the second AZD1222 dose. These TCRs come from an adult who received the AZD1222 COVID-19 vaccine.

The chain carries TRBV11-1 and TRBJ2-1, with TRBD2 matching over 12 bases. The CDR3 covers 15 residues. Losses at the gene ends were 3 bases for V and 6 bases for J; bases not matched to a gene: 3. Germline CDR1 is SGHAT and CDR2 is FQDESV (reference sequence). The CDR3 sequence is CASSFTSGGLNEQFF. The CDR3 DNA sequence: TGTGCCAGCAGCTTTACTAGCGGGGGGCTCAATGAGCAGTTCTTC.

The chain has TRBV30 and TRBJ2-7, with D uncertain. The V gene lost 0 bases and the J gene lost 8 bases, with 11 bases spanning the gap. The CDR3 length is 12 residues. Germline V gene lookup returns CDR1 GTSNPN and CDR2 SVGIG (reference sequence). The CDR3 spells CAWSVLRRQQYF. CDR3 nucleotide sequence: TGTGCCTGGAGTGTACTGAGACGTCAGCAGTACTTC.

The V gene is TRBV11-3, the J gene TRBJ2-5, with 7 bases aligning to TRBD1. CDR1 is SGHNT and CDR2 is YENEEA in the germline V gene. The CDR3 has 13 residues. V trimming: 4 bases; J trimming: 4 bases; junction bases outside the gene matches: 3. CDR3 loop: CASSYRGGETQYF. CDR3 in DNA: TGTGCCAGCAGCTACAGGGGTGGAGAGACCCAGTACTTC.

The CDR3 region has the DNA TGTGCCAGCAGTTACTCAGCGGGAGGGCTATACGAGCAGTACTTC. This sequence encodes CASSYSAGGLYEQYF. The genes are TRBV6-5 and TRBJ2-7; 10 positions match TRBD2. Germline V gene data show CDR1 as MNHEY and CDR2 as SVGAGI. V trimming: 0 bases; J trimming: 4 bases; junction bases outside the gene matches: 3. The CDR3 is 15 residues long.

The chain links TRBV11-2 to TRBJ1-4; TRBD1 matches 10 bases. Germline V gives CDR1 SGHAT, CDR2 FQNNGV. V trimming: 3 bases; J trimming: 3 bases; junction bases outside the gene matches: 7. This CDR3 comprises 17 residues. The CDR3 nucleotides read TGTGCCAGCAGCTTTGGACAGGGGGTTCAGGCTAATGAAAAACTGTTTTTT. It specifies CASSFGQGVQANEKLFF.

The genes are TRBV30 and TRBJ2-1, with D perhaps TRBD2 (6 bases). The CDR3 consists of 11 residues. Germline CDR1 GTSNPN, CDR2 SVGIG (reference sequence). The CDR3 spells CATGAYNEQFF. In nucleotides, the CDR3 is TGTGCTACGGGGGCCTACAATGAGCAGTTCTTC.

This clone has just one count. V and J are TRBV6-2 or TRBV6-3 and TRBJ1-2, with TRBD1 matching over 9 bases. Trimming at V came to 3 bases and at J to 2 bases, leaving 7 bases not matched to a gene. This CDR3 is 16 amino acids long. CDR1 is MNHEY and CDR2 is SVGEGT in the germline V gene. For the CDR3, the DNA is TGTGCCAGCAGTTATGTCAACAGGGGGCTGAACTATGGCTACACCTTC. Encoded protein: CASSYVNRGLNYGYTF.